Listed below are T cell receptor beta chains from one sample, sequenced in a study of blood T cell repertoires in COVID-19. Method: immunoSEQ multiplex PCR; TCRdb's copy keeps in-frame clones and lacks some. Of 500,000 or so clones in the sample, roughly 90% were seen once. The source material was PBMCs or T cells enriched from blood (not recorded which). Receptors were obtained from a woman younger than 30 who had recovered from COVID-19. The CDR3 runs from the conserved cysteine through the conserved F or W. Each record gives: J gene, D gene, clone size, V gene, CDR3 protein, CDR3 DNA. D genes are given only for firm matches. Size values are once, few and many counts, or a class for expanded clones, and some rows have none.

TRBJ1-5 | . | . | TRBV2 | CASSRRQGGGNQPQHF | TGTGCCAGCAGTCGCCGGCAGGGAGGAGGCAATCAGCCCCAGCATTTT
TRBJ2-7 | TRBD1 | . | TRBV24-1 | CATSDSSGQGKFSGSYEQYF | TGTGCCACCAGTGACTCCTCGGGACAGGGTAAGTTTAGCGGCTCCTACGAGCAGTACTTC
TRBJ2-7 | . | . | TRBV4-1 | CASSQGYSSLEQYF | TGCGCCAGCAGCCAAGGGTACAGCTCCTTGGAGCAGTACTTC
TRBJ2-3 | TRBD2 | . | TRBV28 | CASTPERGGPDTQYF | TGTGCCAGCACCCCCGAGCGGGGGGGCCCGGATACGCAGTATTTT
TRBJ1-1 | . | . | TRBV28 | CASSGIMNTEAFF | TGTGCCAGCAGTGGCATAATGAACACTGAAGCTTTCTTT
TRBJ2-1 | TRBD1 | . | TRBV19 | CASSGQTGGFYNEQFF | TGTGCCAGTAGTGGTCAAACAGGGGGCTTTTACAATGAGCAGTTCTTC
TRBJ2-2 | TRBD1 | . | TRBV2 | CASSGTGYTGELFF | TGTGCCAGCAGCGGGACAGGGTACACCGGGGAGCTGTTTTTT
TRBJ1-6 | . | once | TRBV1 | CTSSREGGTGRSPLHF | TGCACCAGCAGCCGGGAAGGGGGGACAGGACGCTCACCCCTCCACTTT
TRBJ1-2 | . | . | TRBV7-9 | CASSPALEGSGYTF | TGTGCCAGCAGCCCAGCGCTGGAGGGGAGTGGCTACACCTTC
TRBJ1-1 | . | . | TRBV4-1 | CASRPGGQNRNTEAFF | TGCGCCAGCAGACCCGGAGGACAGAACCGTAACACTGAAGCTTTCTTT
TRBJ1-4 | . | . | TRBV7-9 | CASKGLEGEKLFF | TGTGCCAGCAAGGGACTCGAGGGTGAAAAACTGTTTTTT
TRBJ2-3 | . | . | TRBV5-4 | CASSAIREDTQYF | TGTGCCAGCAGCGCCATCAGGGAAGATACGCAGTATTTT
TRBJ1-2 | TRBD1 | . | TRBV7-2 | CASSRGDSRQRGYTF | TGTGCCAGCAGTCGCGGGGACAGTCGACAAAGAGGCTACACCTTC
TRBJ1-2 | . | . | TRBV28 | CASSHDRGGNYGYTF | TGTGCCAGCAGCCATGACCGGGGAGGGAACTATGGCTACACCTTC
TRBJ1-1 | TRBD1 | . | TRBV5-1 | CASSPDPIDRANTEAFF | TGCGCCAGCAGCCCGGATCCAATAGACAGGGCAAACACTGAAGCTTTCTTT
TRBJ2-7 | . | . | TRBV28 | CASSLGQGPQKQYF | TGTGCCAGCAGTTTAGGGCAGGGCCCCCAGAAGCAGTACTTC
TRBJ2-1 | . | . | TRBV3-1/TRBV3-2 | CASSQDVTDEQFF | TGTGCCAGCAGCCAAGACGTCACGGATGAGCAGTTCTTC
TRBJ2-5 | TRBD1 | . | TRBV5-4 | CASSTGQGGETQYF | TGTGCCAGCAGCACTGGACAGGGGGGAGAGACCCAGTACTTC
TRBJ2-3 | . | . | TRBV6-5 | CASSYRGSTGTDTQYF | TGTGCCAGCAGCTACCGCGGTTCGACAGGCACAGATACGCAGTATTTT
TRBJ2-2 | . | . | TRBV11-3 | CASSLDSGTGELFF | TGTGCCAGCAGCTTAGACAGTGGTACCGGGGAGCTGTTTTTT
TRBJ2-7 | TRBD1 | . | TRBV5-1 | CASSLGQGASNEQYF | TGCGCCAGCAGCTTGGGGCAGGGGGCGAGCAACGAGCAGTACTTC
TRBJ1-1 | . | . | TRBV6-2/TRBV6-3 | CASGRGEAFF | TGTGCCAGCGGCCGAGGGGAAGCTTTCTTT
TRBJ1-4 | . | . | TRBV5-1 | CASQGGPNEKLFF | TGCGCCAGTCAAGGAGGCCCTAATGAAAAACTGTTTTTT
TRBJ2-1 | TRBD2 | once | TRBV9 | CASSVEGGWYEQFF | TGTGCCAGCAGCGTAGAGGGAGGGTGGTATGAGCAGTTCTTC
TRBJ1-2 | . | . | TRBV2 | CASSEEEGNGYTF | TGTGCCAGCAGTGAAGAGGAGGGGAATGGCTACACCTTC
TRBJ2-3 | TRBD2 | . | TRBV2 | CASSVASGGGRTDTQYF | TGTGCCAGCAGTGTGGCTAGCGGGGGGGGACGCACAGATACGCAGTATTTT
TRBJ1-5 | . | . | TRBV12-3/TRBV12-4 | CASTRGSNQPQHF | TGTGCCAGCACCAGGGGTAGCAATCAGCCCCAGCATTTT
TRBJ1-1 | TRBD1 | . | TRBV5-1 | CASSLEGPTGANTEAFF | TGCGCCAGCAGCTTGGAGGGTCCCACAGGGGCGAACACTGAAGCTTTCTTT
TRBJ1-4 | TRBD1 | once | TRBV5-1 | CASSLTTGTEKLFF | TGCGCCAGCAGCTTGACGACAGGGACGGAAAAACTGTTTTTT